The 19 T cell receptor beta chains below were found in one sample sequenced in a study of blood T cell repertoires in COVID-19. Repertoires were generated with immunoSEQ multiplex PCR, while TCRdb's copy carries only in-frame clones and drops some. The table lists 200,000 to 250,000 clones, about four fifths of them singletons, with approximately 4% in the top ten. The material sequenced was peripheral blood. The origin of the receptors is an elderly woman with acute or convalescent COVID-19.

The chain carries TRBV28 and TRBJ1-1, with D unresolved. With 3 bases removed from V and 0 bases from J, the gap between germline ends came to 8 bases. Germline V gene data show CDR1 as MDHEN and CDR2 as SYDVKM. The CDR3 runs to 14 residues. CDR3 bases: TGTGCCAGCAGTTTTAACGGGGTGAACACTGAAGCTTTCTTT. Translating gives CASSFNGVNTEAFF.

The chain employs TRBV5-1 and TRBJ1-2, with D possibly TRBD1 on 5 matching bases. CDR1 is SGHRS, CDR2 YFSETQ, per germline. This CDR3 has 16 amino acids. V lost 3 bases and J 4 bases, leaving 19 bases between the germline ends. The CDR3 protein is CASSSGGGVFSYGYTF. The CDR3 nucleotides read TGCGCCAGCAGCTCTGGCGGGGGGGTATTTAGCTATGGCTACACCTTC.

This chain links TRBV30 with TRBJ1-4; possible D gene TRBD1, 5 bases. Germline lookup yields CDR1 GTSNPN and CDR2 SVGIG (reference sequence). Deletions cut 4 bases from V and 0 bases from J, with 9 bases between. This CDR3 is 14 amino acids long. CDR3 bases: TGTGCCTGGAAGCAGGGCGCAACTAATGAAAAACTGTTTTTT. Its protein product is CAWKQGATNEKLFF.

The rearrangement uses TRBV24-1 and TRBJ2-3; maybe TRBD1 (6 bases). Trimming shortened V by 6 bases and J by 3 bases, and 18 bases separated the two germline ends. Germline values: CDR1 KGHDR, CDR2 SFDVKD. The CDR3 sequence is 16 residues long. CDR3 sequence (DNA): TGTGCCACCAGTCAAGCGAGAAGCCAGGGGACAGATACGCAGTATTTT. This sequence encodes CATSQARSQGTDTQYF.

This chain connects TRBV28 to TRBJ1-1; a possible D gene is TRBD1 (5 bases). This CDR3 is built from 15 residues. Germline V gene sequence: CDR1 MDHEN, CDR2 SYDVKM. Trimming took 0 bases from V and 8 from J, leaving 16 bases between them. The CDR3 protein is CASSLWAGGTFEAFF. CDR3 bases: TGTGCCAGCAGTTTATGGGCGGGGGGGACTTTCGAAGCTTTCTTT.

Written as DNA, the CDR3 is TGTGCCTGGAGCACGGGACTAGCGGGGTTCTACAATGAGCAGTTCTTC. Translating gives CAWSTGLAGFYNEQFF. V usage is TRBV30 and J usage is TRBJ2-1; the match to TRBD2 covers 13 bases. Germline lookup yields CDR1 GTSNPN and CDR2 SVGIG (reference sequence). This CDR3 is 16 amino acids long. Losses at the gene ends were 3 bases for V and 3 bases for J; bases not matched to a gene: 5.

J is TRBJ1-1 and V is TRBV11-2; TRBD1 matches at 7 bases. Germline V gives CDR1 SGHAT, CDR2 FQNNGV. The CDR3 consists of 14 residues. Unmatched junction bases numbered 8, after V lost 4 bases and J lost 6 bases. The CDR3 spells CASSWREGASEAFF. CDR3 coding DNA: TGTGCCAGCAGCTGGAGAGAGGGGGCTTCTGAAGCTTTCTTT.

The chain employs TRBV11-3 and TRBJ1-6, with D possibly matching TRBD1 (5 bases). V was trimmed by 0 bases and J by 14 bases, leaving 20 bases between them. This CDR3 has 16 residues. The V gene's germline CDR1 is SGHNT and CDR2 YENEEA. In nucleotides, the CDR3 is TGTGCCAGCAGCTTAGATACGGCAGCCGGGGGTATGACCCTCCACTTT. It is translated as CASSLDTAAGGMTLHF.

This clone was picked up a small number of times. This sequence joins TRBV6-1 and TRBJ1-2; no reliable D call. CDR3 length equals 13 residues. Deletions cut 3 bases from V and 8 bases from J, with 13 bases between. CDR1 MNHNS and CDR2 SASEGT come from the germline V gene. The chain's CDR3 is CASSELGVGGYTF. CDR3 nucleotides: TGTGCCAGCAGTGAGCTCGGGGTAGGGGGCTACACCTTC.

The chain combines TRBV19 with TRBJ2-3; 7 nucleotides line up with TRBD1. V lost 4 bases and J lost 0; bases outside the gene matches: 10. Germline V gene data show CDR1 as LNHDA and CDR2 as SQIVND (reference sequence). CDR3 size: 17 residues. The CDR3 region is CASSKNRGETSTDTQYF. The DNA of the CDR3 is TGTGCCAGTAGTAAGAACAGGGGCGAGACTAGCACAGATACGCAGTATTTT.

The rearrangement joins TRBV19 to TRBJ2-1, with 9 nucleotides matching TRBD1. Germline V gives CDR1 LNHDA, CDR2 SQIVND (reference sequence). V dropped 1 base and J dropped 6; count of bases not matched to a gene: 10. The CDR3 runs 17 residues. CDR3 bases: TGTGCCAGTAGTATAGCCCACAGGGGGCGCGTTTTCAATGAGCAGTTCTTC. The encoded protein is CASSIAHRGRVFNEQFF.

This clone showed up just a few times. The CDR3 coding sequence is TGTGCCAGCAGTTCCCACACCCAGGGACTCCTTGCACGGGGCTACACCTTC. Translation: CASSSHTQGLLARGYTF. The chain has TRBV27 and TRBJ1-2; perhaps TRBD1 as D (5 bases). V was trimmed by 4 bases and J by 8 bases, leaving 26 bases between them. The length of the CDR3 is 17 residues. The germline V gene has CDR1 MNHEY and CDR2 SMNVEV (reference sequence).

This chain uses TRBV10-3 with TRBJ1-3, with TRBD1 identical over 10 bases. Germline CDR1 is ENHRY and CDR2 is SYGVKD. CDR3 length: 14 amino acids. The J segment lost 8 bases and the V segment lost 3 bases, leaving 4 bases of the junction unmatched. Written as DNA, the CDR3 is TGTGCCATCAGTGAAGGGACAGGGGTGGACACCATATATTTT. It yields the protein CAISEGTGVDTIYF.

V usage is TRBV30 and J usage is TRBJ2-7; 11 positions agree with TRBD1. Unmatched junction bases numbered 7, after V lost 4 bases and J lost 5 bases. CDR1 and CDR2 (germline): GTSNPN, SVGIG (reference sequence). This CDR3 has 14 residues. CDR3 bases: TGTGCCTGGAAAGGGACAGGGGGGATCCACGAGCAGTACTTC. Its protein is CAWKGTGGIHEQYF.

The chain joins TRBV29-1 to TRBJ1-3, with D unclear. From germline, CDR1 is SQVTM and CDR2 ANQGSEA. Trimming removed 7 bases from V and 3 bases from J, with 16 bases in between. CDR3 length: 14 residues. Here the CDR3 DNA reads TGCAGCGCCTCCTTGGAGATGATTGGAAACACCATATATTTT. Translated: CSASLEMIGNTIYF. The variable domain in full, with the rest retrieved from reference TRBV29-1 and TRBJ1-3, is SAVISQKPSRDICQRGTSLTIQCQVDSQVTMMFWYRQQPGQSLTLIATANQGSEATYESGFVIDKFPISRPNLTFSTLTVSNMSPEDSSIYLCSASLEMIGNTIYFGEGSWLTVV.

The genes are TRBV18 and TRBJ1-5; D perhaps matches TRBD1 (6 bases). The CDR3 is 15 amino acids. Per germline, CDR1 KGHSH and CDR2 LQKENI. With 3 bases removed from V and 0 bases from J, the gap between germline ends came to 9 bases. CDR3 region: CASSPGHNSNQPQHF. The CDR3 region has the DNA TGTGCCAGCTCACCGGGACACAATAGCAATCAGCCCCAGCATTTT.

For the CDR3, the DNA is TGTGCCAGCAGCTTGGAGGGGACAGGGGACAATGAGCAGTTCTTC. It is translated as CASSLEGTGDNEQFF. This chain links TRBV5-6 with TRBJ2-1; TRBD1 agrees at 10 bases. Trimming took 0 bases from V and 5 from J; bases not matched to a gene: 2. The germline V gene has CDR1 SGHDT and CDR2 YYEEEE. The CDR3 length is 15 residues.

This clone was picked up a small number of times. The genes are TRBV4-2 and TRBJ2-2, with 7 bases that match TRBD2. The CDR3 is 15 amino acids. Losses at the gene ends were 3 bases for V and 4 bases for J; bases not matched to a gene: 5. Germline V gene data show CDR1 as LGHNA and CDR2 as YNFKEQ. The CDR3 here is CASSQDGLVTGELFF. In DNA, the CDR3 is TGTGCCAGCAGCCAGGACGGACTAGTCACCGGGGAGCTGTTTTTT.

This clone appeared a single time. This chain uses TRBV3-1 (or the pseudogene TRBV3-2) with TRBJ2-1; D gene uncertain. This CDR3 spans 13 amino acids. With 5 bases removed from V and 7 bases from J, the gap between germline ends came to 12 bases. Germline V lookup: CDR1 LGHDT, CDR2 YNNKEL (reference sequence). As DNA, the CDR3 is TGTGCCAGCAGCGAGTGGTCCGGGAATGAGCAGTTCTTC. Protein product: CASSEWSGNEQFF.